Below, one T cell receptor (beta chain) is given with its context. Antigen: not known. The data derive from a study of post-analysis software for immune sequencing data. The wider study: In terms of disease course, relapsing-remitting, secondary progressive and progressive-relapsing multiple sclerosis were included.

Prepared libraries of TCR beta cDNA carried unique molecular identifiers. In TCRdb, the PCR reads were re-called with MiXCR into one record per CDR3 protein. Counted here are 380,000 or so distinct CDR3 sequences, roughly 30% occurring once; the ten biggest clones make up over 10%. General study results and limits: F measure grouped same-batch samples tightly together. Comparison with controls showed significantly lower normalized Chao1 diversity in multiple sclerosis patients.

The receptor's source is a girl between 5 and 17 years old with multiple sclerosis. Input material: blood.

The CDR3: CASSPTRGANVLTF. CDR3 DNA sequence: TGTGCCAGCAGCCCTACAAGAGGGGCCAACGTCCTGACTTTC. V usage is TRBV6-6 and J usage is TRBJ2-6; no definite D call. This CDR3 region has 14 residues. In germline, CDR1 is MNHNY, CDR2 SVGAGI (reference sequence). The ends were cut back, 6 bases at V and 4 bases at J, with 10 bases in the middle.